This T cell receptor beta chain was retrieved from a study of CD8 T cells in Susac syndrome. Negative isolation yielded the CD8+ and CD4+ T cells, while FACS enriched the TEMRA cells. A quantity of about 0.45 to 1 ug RNA underwent reverse transcription using random hexamers. The CDR3 of TCR beta was amplified by immunoSEQ multiplex PCR across 54 Vbeta and 13 Jbeta. TCRdb fed the immunoSEQ multiplex PCR reads into MiXCR, producing one record per CDR3 protein. The sample shows more than 200,000 distinct CDR3 sequences, 93% of them seen only once. This receptor was identified in a human donor with multiple sclerosis. The sample was CD4+ T cells from PBMCs.

The CDR3 here is CASSRGHDTGNTIYF. In DNA form, the CDR3 reads TGCGCCAGCAGCCGGGGGCACGACACTGGAAACACCATATATTTT. The chain uses TRBV4-1 and TRBJ1-3; tentatively, D is TRBD1 (6 bases). V lost 4 bases and J lost 2, with 12 bases in between. CDR1 MGHRA and CDR2 YSYEKL come from the germline V gene. The CDR3 spans 15 residues.